Listed here are 26 T cell receptor beta chains from one sample, sequenced in a study of blood T cell repertoires in COVID-19. Libraries were prepared by immunoSEQ multiplex PCR; TCRdb keeps only in-frame clonotypes and omits some of them. In the table there are 60,000 to 75,000 clones, approximately 85% of which are singletons. Material: peripheral blood. The receptors were gathered from a human donor in a cohort sampled during active COVID-19.

The J gene is TRBJ2-5, the V gene TRBV11-2; 7 nucleotides align to TRBD2. V shed 0 bases, J shed 5 bases, and the junction held 3 bases outside the gene matches. CDR3 length equals 14 residues. The germline V gene encodes CDR1 SGHAT and CDR2 FQNNGV. The CDR3 DNA reads TGTGCCAGCAGCTTAGACTTCGGGGGGGAGACCCAGTACTTC. Its translation: CASSLDFGGETQYF.

The DNA for the CDR3 is TGTGCCAGCTCCCAGACAGATGGGAACACCATATATTTT. Encoded protein: CASSQTDGNTIYF. The genes are TRBV18 and TRBJ1-3, with D possibly TRBD1 on 5 matching bases. The length of the CDR3 is 13 residues. Looked up from germline, CDR1 is KGHSH and CDR2 is LQKENI. Trimming removed 6 bases at V and 7 bases at J, with 13 bases between.

This sequence joins TRBV10-3 and TRBJ1-2, with D hard to call. There are 14 residues in the CDR3. V gave up 4 bases and J gave up 3 bases, with 12 bases separating them. Germline values: CDR1 ENHRY, CDR2 SYGVKD. The CDR3 protein is CAISGLSQDYGYTF. The CDR3 DNA reads TGTGCCATCAGTGGATTGTCGCAGGACTATGGCTACACCTTC.

The rearrangement links TRBV7-2 to TRBJ2-1; 10 nucleotides line up with TRBD2. CDR3 length: 16 residues. The germline V gene has CDR1 SGHTA and CDR2 FQGNSA. Germline trimming cut 2 bases from V and 3 bases from J; bases unmatched to any gene: 4. The CDR3 nucleotides read TGTGCCAGCAGCTTACTAGCGGGGGCCCTCTACAATGAGCAGTTCTTC. Protein: CASSLLAGALYNEQFF.

The chain is built from TRBV6-2 or TRBV6-3 and TRBJ2-1, with 8 bases matching TRBD2. Germline CDR1 reads MNHEY; CDR2 reads SVGEGT. The length of the CDR3 is 15 residues. V lost 4 bases to trimming and J lost 6 bases; unmatched junction nucleotides: 8. The CDR3 sequence is CASSFQRGGPNEQFF. DNA for the CDR3: TGTGCCAGCAGTTTCCAACGGGGGGGCCCCAATGAGCAGTTCTTC.

The V and J genes are TRBV7-2 and TRBJ2-7, with 10 bases identical to TRBD1. Trimming cost V 10 bases and J 5 bases; bases outside gene matches: 8. CDR3 length equals 13 residues. The germline gives CDR1 SGHTA, CDR2 FQGNSA. The chain's CDR3 is CAIPGQGPDEQYF. The CDR3 DNA follows: TGTGCCATCCCGGGACAGGGGCCGGACGAGCAGTACTTC.

The CDR3 region has the DNA TGCGCCAGCAGCCTCGGTCTCCTAGCGGCGCAAGAGACCCAGTACTTC. Its translation is CASSLGLLAAQETQYF. V gene TRBV4-3 combines with J gene TRBJ2-5; 7 positions match TRBD2. The germline CDR1 and CDR2 sequences are LGHNA and YSLEER. Germline trimming cut 4 bases from V and 2 bases from J; bases unmatched to any gene: 10. CDR3 length equals 16 residues.

The CDR3 loop reads CASSLSNRGAYEQYF. CDR3 nucleotides: TGTGCCAGCAGCTTATCGAACAGGGGAGCCTACGAGCAGTACTTC. The gene calls are TRBV7-2 and TRBJ2-7; 7 bases are a match to TRBD1. Trimming removed 2 bases from V and 2 bases from J; junction bases left unmatched: 6. Per germline, CDR1 SGHTA and CDR2 FQGNSA. This CDR3 is built from 15 residues.

V usage is TRBV7-9 and J usage is TRBJ2-1; no clear D. The CDR3 runs to 15 residues. V gave up 0 bases and J gave up 2 bases, with 8 bases separating them. Germline V gives CDR1 SEHNR, CDR2 FQNEAQ (reference sequence). CDR3 region: CASSLAGNPYNEQFF. In DNA, the CDR3 is TGTGCCAGCAGCTTAGCGGGCAACCCCTACAATGAGCAGTTCTTC.

The V and J genes are TRBV19 and TRBJ2-1; D is ambiguous. There are 17 residues in the CDR3. The germline V gene encodes CDR1 LNHDA and CDR2 SQIVND (reference sequence). With 0 bases removed from V and 4 bases from J, the gap between germline ends came to 16 bases. The CDR3 bases are TGTGCCAGTAGTATAGATGTCAAGGCCGACGGGTACAATGAGCAGTTCTTC. Amino acid sequence: CASSIDVKADGYNEQFF.

The chain links TRBV6-2 or TRBV6-3 to TRBJ2-1; D is perhaps TRBD1 (6 bases). The CDR3 runs 12 residues. The V and J ends lost 6 bases and 10 bases respectively, with 13 bases between them. The germline V gene encodes CDR1 MNHEY and CDR2 SVGEGT. The CDR3 nucleotides read TGTGCCAGCAGCCCCCAGAGGGGGGAGCAGTTCTTC. Its protein product is CASSPQRGEQFF.

V is TRBV12-3 or TRBV12-4 and J is TRBJ2-5, with D uncertain. The germline V and J ends were trimmed by 0 bases and 2 bases, with 4 bases remaining between them. CDR3 length: 13 residues. Written as DNA, the CDR3 is TGTGCCAGCAGTTTAGCAGAGCAAGAGACCCAGTACTTC. Protein: CASSLAEQETQYF.

The V and J genes are TRBV6-2 or TRBV6-3 and TRBJ2-3; tentative D call: TRBD2 (5 bases). The germline V gene encodes CDR1 MNHEY and CDR2 SVGEGT. This CDR3 is 14 amino acids long. Trimming left V 4 bases short and J 2 bases short, with 10 bases between. CDR3: CASSLLDFTDTQYF. CDR3 bases: TGTGCCAGCAGTTTACTAGATTTCACAGATACGCAGTATTTT.

The V call is TRBV6-5, the J call TRBJ1-1; TRBD1 agrees at 7 bases. J was trimmed by 6 bases and V by 6 bases; bases with no gene match: 7. This CDR3 comprises 13 residues. Germline V CDR1 and CDR2: MNHEY, SVGAGI. CDR3 DNA sequence: TGTGCCAGCAGATCGAACAGGGGTGCTGAAGCTTTCTTT. Protein sequence: CASRSNRGAEAFF.

This clone is medium-sized by share. The J gene is TRBJ1-3, the V gene TRBV19; 8 bases are shared with TRBD1. Germline V gene data show CDR1 as LNHDA and CDR2 as SQIVND (reference sequence). The CDR3 has 14 amino acids. The junction had 6 bases not matched to a gene; V was cut back by 8 bases and J by 3 bases. The DNA for the CDR3 is TGTGCCAGTTGCGCCAGGGGGCTTGGAAACACCATATATTTT. It specifies CASCARGLGNTIYF.

The V call is TRBV27, the J call TRBJ2-1; D is unclear. CDR1 and CDR2 (germline): MNHEY, SMNVEV (reference sequence). Between the trimmed V and J ends, which lost 5 bases and 5 bases, there was a span of 10 bases. This CDR3 has 13 amino acids. The CDR3 protein is CASSNQIDNEQFF. Written as DNA, the CDR3 is TGTGCCAGCAGTAATCAGATTGACAATGAGCAGTTCTTC.

This clone was found once. This chain joins TRBV7-2 and TRBJ1-2; 9 bases line up with TRBD1. CDR1 is SGHTA, CDR2 FQGNSA, per germline. The CDR3 loop spans 15 amino acids. V shed 5 bases, J shed 4 bases, and the junction held 8 bases outside the gene matches. CDR3: CASSLDRGSSYGYTF. CDR3 in DNA: TGTGCCAGCAGCCTGGACAGGGGATCTAGCTATGGCTACACCTTC. Based on the CDR3 plus reference TRBV7-2 and TRBJ1-2, the full variable domain is GAGVSQSPSNKVTEKGKDVELRCDPISGHTALYWYRQSLGQGLEFLIYFQGNSAPDKSGLPSDRFSAERTGGSVSTLTIQRTQQEDSAVYLCASSLDRGSSYGYTFGSGTRLTVV.

J is TRBJ2-2 and V is TRBV10-1, with 9 positions matching TRBD2. Germline V CDR1 and CDR2: WNHNN, SYGVQD (reference sequence). The CDR3 totals 16 residues. Germline trimming cut 6 bases from V and 6 bases from J; bases unmatched to any gene: 11. The DNA of the CDR3 is TGCGCCAGCAGAGGGGACGGCGGGGGGGCCCCCGGGGAGCTGTTTTTT. The encoded protein is CASRGDGGGAPGELFF.

V is TRBV12-5 and J is TRBJ1-1; D might be TRBD1 (5 bases). This CDR3 has 13 residues. V was clipped by 7 bases and J by 5 bases, with 14 bases between them. Germline V lookup: CDR1 LGHNT, CDR2 FRNRAP. CDR3 nucleotide sequence: TGTGCTAGTGTGCCCAGGGTCTGGACTGAAGCTTTCTTT. It yields the protein CASVPRVWTEAFF.

This clone was picked up one time. The chain has TRBV9 and TRBJ2-3, with 10 bases identical to TRBD2. Losses at the gene ends were 3 bases for V and 8 bases for J; bases not matched to a gene: 9. The CDR3 covers 15 residues. Germline V gene data show CDR1 as SGDLS and CDR2 as YYNGEE. CDR3 nucleotides: TGTGCCAGCAGCGGAACTAGCGGGGCGGCGGGTACGCAGTATTTT. Translation gives CASSGTSGAAGTQYF.

V usage is TRBV7-9 and J usage is TRBJ1-1, with TRBD1 matching over 9 bases. Looked up from germline, CDR1 is SEHNR and CDR2 is FQNEAQ (reference sequence). CDR3 length: 15 residues. Trimming removed 5 bases from V and 4 bases from J; junction bases left unmatched: 8. CDR3 DNA sequence: TGTGCCAGCAGCCCCGAAGGGACAGGGACCACTGAAGCTTTCTTT. It yields the protein CASSPEGTGTTEAFF.

The chain links TRBV27 to TRBJ2-5; 10 bases map to TRBD1. The CDR3 extends over 15 amino acids. Looked up from germline, CDR1 is MNHEY and CDR2 is SMNVEV (reference sequence). V was clipped by 7 bases and J by 1 base; unmatched bases: 6. The CDR3 sequence is CASNLGQGRQETQYF. The CDR3 DNA follows: TGTGCCAGCAACCTGGGACAGGGGCGCCAAGAGACCCAGTACTTC.

The rearrangement joins TRBV19 to TRBJ1-3; 11 positions agree with TRBD1. The CDR3 length is 14 residues. Germline lookup yields CDR1 LNHDA and CDR2 SQIVND (reference sequence). After removal of 9 bases from V and 4 bases from J, the junction contained 5 bases not matched to a gene. The CDR3 reads CASEGTGGGNTIYF. CDR3 nucleotide sequence: TGTGCCAGCGAAGGGACAGGGGGAGGAAACACCATATATTTT.

The chain employs TRBV5-1 and TRBJ2-3, with 9 bases identical to TRBD2. Germline values: CDR1 SGHRS, CDR2 YFSETQ. V gave up 4 bases and J gave up 0 bases; unmatched junction bases: 3. The CDR3 runs to 15 residues. The CDR3 nucleotides are TGCGCCAGCAGCCTGACTAGCGGCAGCACAGATACGCAGTATTTT. This translates into CASSLTSGSTDTQYF.

This chain links TRBV4-2 with TRBJ1-5; no clear D gene. Per germline, CDR1 LGHNA and CDR2 YNFKEQ. V lost 1 base and J lost 5, with 12 bases in between. CDR3 length: 15 residues. CDR3 nucleotides: TGTGCCAGCAGCCAAGTGGGCGGGGATCATCAGCCCCAGCATTTT. The encoded protein is CASSQVGGDHQPQHF.

The chain recombines TRBV5-4 with TRBJ1-3; D might be TRBD1 (5 bases). Germline V gene data show CDR1 as SGHNT and CDR2 as YYREEE (reference sequence). V was cut by 1 base and J by 1 base, with 15 bases left in between. The CDR3 totals 17 residues. CDR3 protein: CASSLLRDGGSGNTIYF. Here the CDR3 DNA reads TGTGCCAGCAGCTTGTTAAGGGACGGAGGGTCTGGAAACACCATATATTTT. Drawing the rest from reference TRBV5-4 and TRBJ1-3, the complete variable domain is ETGVTQSPTHLIKTRGQQVTLRCSSQSGHNTVSWYQQALGQGPQFIFQYYREEENGRGNFPPRFSGLQFPNYSSELNVNALELDDSALYLCASSLLRDGGSGNTIYFGEGSWLTVV.